A single sample gave rise to the 30 T cell receptor beta chains below, sequenced in a study of blood T cell repertoires in COVID-19. Here immunoSEQ multiplex PCR was the method, and the copy in TCRdb shows in-frame clones only, minus some. The sample lists roughly 240,000 clones, about 90% occurring once. The sample consisted of PBMCs or T cells enriched from blood (not recorded which). The source of these receptors is a man aged 50 to 60 who had been exposed to COVID-19.

This sequence joins TRBV20-1 and TRBJ1-2; TRBD1 might be the D (5 bases). Per the germline V gene, CDR1 is DFQATT and CDR2 is SNEGSKA (reference sequence). The V gene lost 6 bases and the J gene lost 5 bases, with 10 bases spanning the gap. The CDR3 is 11 residues long. CDR3 sequence (DNA): TGCAGTGCCACCCGACAGTATGGCTACACCTTC. Translated, it gives CSATRQYGYTF.

The V gene is TRBV24-1, the J gene TRBJ2-1; TRBD2 might be the D (6 bases). Trimming cost V 4 bases and J 4 bases, with 10 bases left between them. The germline V gene has CDR1 KGHDR and CDR2 SFDVKD. The CDR3 is 14 residues long. CDR3 bases: TGTGCCACCAGTGACCCGGGACTGTACAATGAGCAGTTCTTC. Protein sequence: CATSDPGLYNEQFF.

This chain joins TRBV5-1 and TRBJ1-2; 7 nucleotides line up with TRBD1. Trimming at V came to 1 base and at J to 8 bases, leaving 5 bases not matched to a gene. The CDR3 is 13 residues long. The germline V gene encodes CDR1 SGHRS and CDR2 YFSETQ. The chain's CDR3 is CASSLLTGNGYTF. DNA for the CDR3: TGCGCCAGCAGCTTGTTGACAGGGAACGGCTACACCTTC.

The genes are TRBV4-1 and TRBJ2-1, with TRBD1 matching 8 bases. J was trimmed by 12 bases and V by 1 base; bases with no gene match: 14. The CDR3 is made up of 16 amino acids. Germline CDR1 is MGHRA and CDR2 is YSYEKL. The CDR3 is CASSQVGTGPLSGQFF. The CDR3 DNA sequence: TGCGCCAGCAGCCAAGTGGGGACAGGCCCTTTGAGCGGGCAGTTCTTC.

The rearrangement links TRBV2 to TRBJ1-3, with no clear D. The CDR3 sequence is 15 residues long. Trimming left V 9 bases short and J 0 bases short, with 15 bases between. Germline V CDR1 and CDR2: SNHLY, FYNNEI. The CDR3 reads CASTPDLRSGNTIYF. The CDR3 region has the DNA TGTGCCAGTACACCCGACTTGCGCTCTGGAAACACCATATATTTT.

The gene calls are TRBV5-5 and TRBJ1-3; D call uncertain. The germline gives CDR1 SGHKS, CDR2 YYEKEE (reference sequence). The CDR3 runs to 14 residues. Trimming took 4 bases from V and 0 from J, leaving 8 bases between them. CDR3 residues: CASSVGSSGNTIYF. CDR3 sequence (DNA): TGTGCCAGCAGCGTCGGGAGCTCTGGAAACACCATATATTTT.

CDR3 in amino acids: CASSLSGQVGIEKLFF. The CDR3 bases are TGTGCCAGCAGTCTCTCCGGACAGGTGGGGATTGAAAAACTGTTTTTT. The J gene is TRBJ1-4, the V gene TRBV28, with TRBD1 matching over 7 bases. Germline values: CDR1 MDHEN, CDR2 SYDVKM. V shed 5 bases and J 7 bases; nucleotides not matched to a gene: 13. The CDR3 covers 16 residues.

This chain joins TRBV4-2 and TRBJ2-3, with D tentatively TRBD2 (6 bases). The V gene lost 0 bases and the J gene lost 5 bases, with 9 bases spanning the gap. The V gene's germline CDR1 is LGHNA and CDR2 YNFKEQ. CDR3 size: 14 residues. CDR3 nucleotides: TGTGCCAGCAGCCAAGATGGAGGGGAAGATACGCAGTATTTT. It translates to CASSQDGGEDTQYF.

The rearrangement joins TRBV27 to TRBJ2-5; 8 bases agree with TRBD2. V shed 2 bases and J 4 bases; nucleotides not matched to a gene: 3. The V gene's germline CDR1 is MNHEY and CDR2 SMNVEV (reference sequence). The CDR3 is 14 amino acids. The chain's CDR3 is CASSLGAGGETQYF. CDR3 coding DNA: TGTGCCAGCAGTTTAGGGGCGGGAGGAGAGACCCAGTACTTC.

The V call is TRBV3-1 (or the pseudogene TRBV3-2), the J call TRBJ1-1, with 9 bases that match TRBD1. Per the germline V gene, CDR1 is LGHDT and CDR2 is YNNKEL (reference sequence). The CDR3 runs 17 residues. Germline trimming cut 1 base from V and 0 bases from J; bases unmatched to any gene: 6. The CDR3 loop reads CASSQVPGQGLNTEAFF. CDR3 in DNA: TGTGCCAGCAGCCAAGTCCCGGGACAGGGTCTGAACACTGAAGCTTTCTTT.

The V and J genes are TRBV6-5 and TRBJ2-3; 9 nucleotides match TRBD1. The J segment lost 5 bases and the V segment lost 10 bases, leaving 7 bases of the junction unmatched. Germline loops: CDR1 MNHEY, CDR2 SVGAGI. The CDR3 is made up of 13 amino acids. The CDR3 loop is CATLQGAGDTQYF. DNA of the CDR3: TGTGCCACCCTACAGGGGGCCGGAGATACGCAGTATTTT.

The chain recombines TRBV12-5 with TRBJ1-5; possible D gene TRBD1, 5 bases. The CDR3 consists of 12 residues. The V and J ends lost 5 bases and 4 bases respectively, with 6 bases between them. Germline CDR1 reads LGHNT; CDR2 reads FRNRAP. The DNA of the CDR3 is TGTGCTAGTGGTCCAGGGAATCAGCCCCAGCATTTT. Its protein is CASGPGNQPQHF.

Of note for this clone: The junction shows a germline mismatch at one end, possibly a read error. The rearrangement uses TRBV20-1 and TRBJ2-1; D gene unclear. The CDR3 contains 11 residues. Looked up from germline, CDR1 is DFQATT and CDR2 is SNEGSKA (reference sequence). The CDR3 spells CSARSSNEQFF. In DNA, the CDR3 is TGCAGTGCTAGGTCCTCCAATGAGCAGTTCTTC.

This clone was seen only once. The V call is TRBV7-6, the J call TRBJ2-2; TRBD2 matches 9 bases. Losses at the gene ends were 1 base for V and 6 bases for J; bases not matched to a gene: 6. The CDR3 totals 16 residues. Germline V gene data show CDR1 as SGHVS and CDR2 as FNYEAQ. CDR3 DNA: TGTGCCAGCAGCTTAGTACCTAGCGGGATATCCGGGGAGCTGTTTTTT. Amino acids: CASSLVPSGISGELFF.

The sample holds many counts of this clone. V and J are TRBV19 and TRBJ1-5; TRBD1 is a possible D gene (5 bases). Trimming pared 0 bases from V and 10 bases from J, leaving 10 bases between. The germline V gene encodes CDR1 LNHDA and CDR2 SQIVND (reference sequence). This CDR3 spans 13 amino acids. CDR3 sequence (DNA): TGTGCCAGTAGTATAGACACACAGGTCCCCCAGCATTTT. Amino acids: CASSIDTQVPQHF.

This chain connects TRBV28 to TRBJ2-7; the D is unclear. V was shortened by 3 bases and J by 4 bases, with 10 bases between the two germline ends. This CDR3 spans 13 amino acids. The germline CDR1 and CDR2 sequences are MDHEN and SYDVKM. The DNA for the CDR3 is TGTGCCAGCAGTTTGAATTCACATTACGAGCAGTACGTC. It encodes CASSLNSHYEQYV.

The V and J genes are TRBV28 and TRBJ1-1, with TRBD1 matching over 8 bases. The germline V gene encodes CDR1 MDHEN and CDR2 SYDVKM. V trimming: 8 bases; J trimming: 5 bases; junction bases outside the gene matches: 4. The CDR3 runs 12 residues. CDR3 loop: CASGTGRTEAFF. The CDR3, as DNA: TGTGCCAGCGGGACAGGACGAACTGAAGCTTTCTTT.

V and J are TRBV27 and TRBJ2-7; 8 bases fit TRBD1. V dropped 6 bases and J dropped 1; count of bases not matched to a gene: 5. CDR3 length: 14 amino acids. Germline V gives CDR1 MNHEY, CDR2 SMNVEV (reference sequence). The CDR3 nucleotides read TGTGCCAGCAGATTCGGGACAGGATCCTACGAGCAGTACTTC. Translating it yields CASRFGTGSYEQYF.

The chain has TRBV27 and TRBJ1-4; a possible D gene is TRBD1 (5 bases). There are 14 residues in the CDR3. Trimming took 6 bases from V and 8 from J, leaving 16 bases between them. CDR1 and CDR2 from the germline V gene are MNHEY and SMNVEV (reference sequence). CDR3 region: CASRPTGGGEKLFF. CDR3 DNA: TGTGCCAGCAGGCCAACAGGAGGAGGGGAAAAACTGTTTTTT.

This clone has just one count. V and J are TRBV7-9 and TRBJ2-1; 8 bases match TRBD2. CDR3 length: 14 amino acids. CDR1 is SEHNR, CDR2 FQNEAQ, per germline (reference sequence). V lost 6 bases, J lost 0 bases, and 1 base stayed unmatched. For the CDR3, the DNA is TGTGCCAGCAGGGCGGGGGGCTCCTACAATGAGCAGTTCTTC. Protein product: CASRAGGSYNEQFF.

This clone was counted a few times. J is TRBJ1-5 and V is TRBV2; D gene unclear. Germline V gene lookup returns CDR1 SNHLY and CDR2 FYNNEI. The V end lost 8 bases, the J end lost 0 bases, and 8 bases lay between the germline ends. CDR3 length equals 13 residues. The chain's CDR3 is CASGFSSNQPQHF. The CDR3 nucleotides read TGTGCCAGCGGTTTCAGTAGCAATCAGCCCCAGCATTTT.

The chain joins TRBV24-1 to TRBJ2-5; the match to TRBD2 covers 9 bases. V shed 3 bases, J shed 4 bases, and the junction held 5 bases outside the gene matches. The CDR3 runs 15 residues. The germline V gene encodes CDR1 KGHDR and CDR2 SFDVKD. The chain's CDR3 is CATSDPGLAAETQYF. The DNA of the CDR3 is TGTGCCACCAGTGATCCGGGACTAGCAGCAGAGACCCAGTACTTC.

The chain couples TRBV6-2 or TRBV6-3 to TRBJ1-1; D not certain. The CDR3 consists of 18 residues. The germline V and J ends were trimmed by 2 bases and 0 bases, with 19 bases remaining between them. In germline, CDR1 is MNHEY, CDR2 SVGEGT. In DNA form, the CDR3 reads TGTGCCAGCAGTTACCCGGGTAAATTTCCGTTCATGAACACTGAAGCTTTCTTT. Residues: CASSYPGKFPFMNTEAFF.

This sequence joins TRBV18 and TRBJ2-1; D unclear. Deletions cut 2 bases from V and 4 bases from J, with 9 bases between. Per the germline V gene, CDR1 is KGHSH and CDR2 is LQKENI. This CDR3 has 14 residues. The CDR3 region is CASSPSLVYNEQFF. DNA for the CDR3: TGTGCCAGCTCACCAAGTCTAGTGTACAATGAGCAGTTCTTC.

This clone is a singleton in its sample. The chain couples TRBV12-3 or TRBV12-4 to TRBJ1-5; 9 bases fit TRBD1. The CDR3 extends over 13 amino acids. Germline trimming cut 7 bases from V and 4 bases from J; bases unmatched to any gene: 2. CDR3 nucleotides: TGTGCCAGCACCGGGACAGGGAATCAGCCCCAGCATTTT. Translated, it gives CASTGTGNQPQHF.

This chain connects TRBV30 to TRBJ2-1; 9 bases are shared with TRBD2. V shed 2 bases and J 12 bases; nucleotides not matched to a gene: 14. The CDR3 contains 15 residues. Germline-derived CDR1 and CDR2 are GTSNPN and SVGIG (reference sequence). Here the CDR3 reads CAWSIGSSGRVAQFF. Written as DNA, the CDR3 is TGTGCCTGGAGTATAGGTAGTAGCGGGAGAGTTGCGCAGTTCTTC.

CDR3 sequence reads: CATSDPDRGDAGELFF. The DNA for the CDR3 is TGTGCCACCAGTGACCCTGACAGGGGCGACGCCGGGGAGCTGTTTTTT. V usage is TRBV24-1 and J usage is TRBJ2-2; 8 bases are a match to TRBD1. Losses at the gene ends were 4 bases for V and 6 bases for J; bases not matched to a gene: 9. There are 16 residues in the CDR3. CDR1 and CDR2 (germline): KGHDR, SFDVKD.

The chain is built from TRBV12-3 or TRBV12-4 and TRBJ2-1; tentative D call: TRBD1 (5 bases). V was shortened by 6 bases and J by 10 bases, with 10 bases between the two germline ends. The CDR3 runs to 11 residues. CDR3 bases: TGTGCCAGCAGCCGAACAGGAGAGCAGTTCTTC. It specifies CASSRTGEQFF.

This clone has a single count. The rearrangement uses TRBV20-1 and TRBJ1-4; D is ambiguous. Per the germline V gene, CDR1 is DFQATT and CDR2 is SNEGSKA (reference sequence). V was trimmed by 3 bases and J by 8 bases, leaving 10 bases between them. The CDR3 has 12 residues. This CDR3 is CSASLGGEKLFF. CDR3 coding DNA: TGCAGTGCTAGTTTGGGCGGGGAAAAACTGTTTTTT.

DNA for the CDR3: TGTGCCAGCAGCCAAGACGGGGTATTACCAGATACGCAGTATTTT. Protein sequence: CASSQDGVLPDTQYF. The chain is built from TRBV3-1 (or the pseudogene TRBV3-2) and TRBJ2-3, with D possibly being TRBD2 (5 bases). Germline lookup yields CDR1 LGHDT and CDR2 YNNKEL (reference sequence). V lost 0 bases and J lost 4, with 11 bases in between. There are 15 residues in the CDR3.